Listed here are 26 T cell receptor beta chains from one sample, sequenced in a study of blood T cell repertoires in COVID-19. Produced via immunoSEQ multiplex PCR; TCRdb's table is partial and in-frame only. The table lists about 97,000 clones, over 80% of them singletons. Sequenced: peripheral blood. The receptor source for this set is a man aged 45-65 years with acute or convalescent COVID-19.

The J gene is TRBJ1-1, the V gene TRBV5-6; unclear D gene. Germline assignment: CDR1 SGHDT and CDR2 YYEEEE. The CDR3 runs 11 residues. Trimming removed 4 bases at V and 2 bases at J, with 3 bases between. CDR3 amino acids: CASSLNTEAFF. CDR3 sequence (DNA): TGTGCCAGCAGCCTCAACACTGAAGCTTTCTTT.

The V call is TRBV7-8, the J call TRBJ2-7, with 8 bases matching TRBD1. V shed 0 bases and J 3 bases; nucleotides not matched to a gene: 4. CDR1 and CDR2 (germline): SGHVS, FQNEAQ. This CDR3 region has 15 residues. CDR3 sequence: CASSLARTGNYEQYF. CDR3 coding DNA: TGTGCCAGCAGCTTAGCGAGGACAGGGAACTACGAGCAGTACTTC. The variable domain in full, completed from reference TRBV7-8 and TRBJ2-7, reads GAGVSQSPRYKVAKRGQDVALRCDPISGHVSLFWYQQALGQGPEFLTYFQNEAQLDKSGLPSDRFFAERPEGSVSTLKIQRTQQEDSAVYLCASSLARTGNYEQYFGPGTRLTVT.

The V gene is TRBV5-1, the J gene TRBJ1-6; D not certain. Trimming stripped 4 bases from V and 4 bases from J, with 6 bases between. The CDR3 length is 13 residues. The germline gives CDR1 SGHRS, CDR2 YFSETQ. The CDR3 spells CASSREYNSPLHF. CDR3 in DNA: TGCGCCAGCAGCAGAGAATATAATTCACCCCTCCACTTT.

This sequence joins TRBV29-1 and TRBJ2-1, with 15 bases identical to TRBD2. Germline CDR1 is SQVTM and CDR2 is ANQGSEA. V lost 7 bases and J lost 8; bases outside the gene matches: 12. The CDR3 contains 16 residues. The CDR3 sequence: CSAWTSGGEGSDEQFF. CDR3 bases: TGCAGCGCATGGACTAGCGGGGGGGAAGGTAGTGATGAGCAGTTCTTC.

The chain carries TRBV9 and TRBJ1-1; 9 nucleotides match TRBD1. The CDR3 contains 15 residues. Germline V CDR1 and CDR2: SGDLS, YYNGEE. V shed 4 bases, J shed 1 base, and the junction held 5 bases outside the gene matches. CDR3 sequence: CASSPRDRANTEAFF. CDR3 sequence (DNA): TGTGCCAGCAGCCCCCGGGACAGGGCGAACACTGAAGCTTTCTTT.

J is TRBJ1-2 and V is TRBV5-4, with TRBD1 as a possible D gene (5 bases). This CDR3 has 13 amino acids. Per germline, CDR1 SGHNT and CDR2 YYREEE (reference sequence). Trimming cost V 0 bases and J 3 bases, with 6 bases left between them. In nucleotides, the CDR3 is TGTGCCAGCAGCTTGGGGGGGGACTATGGCTACACCTTC. It specifies CASSLGGDYGYTF.

As regards this clone: The sample contains more than one DNA sequence encoding this CDR3. V gene TRBV5-5 combines with J gene TRBJ2-7; a possible D gene is TRBD1 (6 bases). The germline gives CDR1 SGHKS, CDR2 YYEKEE (reference sequence). V was cut by 2 bases and J by 4 bases, with 10 bases left in between. The CDR3 has 13 amino acids. The CDR3 region has the DNA TGTGCCAGCAGCTTACGGGACATTTACGAGCAGTACTTC. As protein: CASSLRDIYEQYF.

As for this clone: Additional DNA sequences in this sample encode the identical CDR3. The chain is built from TRBV10-1 and TRBJ1-2; no definite D call. This CDR3 has 13 amino acids. The germline V gene encodes CDR1 WNHNN and CDR2 SYGVQD (reference sequence). The germline V and J ends were trimmed by 3 bases and 4 bases, with 9 bases remaining between them. The CDR3 sequence: CASSDPGGYGYTF. CDR3 DNA sequence: TGCGCCAGCAGTGACCCTGGAGGCTATGGCTACACCTTC.

The V gene is TRBV11-2, the J gene TRBJ2-2; possible D gene TRBD1, 6 bases. This CDR3 contains 15 residues. V dropped 1 base and J dropped 4 bases, with 10 bases sitting between them. CDR1 and CDR2 (germline): SGHAT, FQNNGV. The CDR3 is CASSLGDIGTGELFF. CDR3 in DNA: TGTGCCAGCAGCTTAGGGGACATAGGCACCGGGGAGCTGTTTTTT.

This chain joins TRBV5-6 and TRBJ2-5, with 8 bases matching TRBD1. Germline V gene lookup returns CDR1 SGHDT and CDR2 YYEEEE. Trimming cost V 0 bases and J 5 bases; bases outside gene matches: 6. This CDR3 comprises 15 residues. CDR3 amino acids: CASSLATGVEETQYF. CDR3 coding DNA: TGTGCCAGCAGCTTGGCGACAGGGGTGGAGGAGACCCAGTACTTC.

This clone was observed a single time. The chain is built from TRBV4-1 and TRBJ2-5; 7 nucleotides agree with TRBD1. The CDR3 has 14 amino acids. CDR1 and CDR2 from the germline V gene are MGHRA and YSYEKL. Trimming removed 4 bases from V and 1 base from J; junction bases left unmatched: 3. CDR3 nucleotide sequence: TGCGCCAGCAGCCTACCAGGGGGCCAAGAGACCCAGTACTTC. This gives the protein CASSLPGGQETQYF.

V gene TRBV29-1 combines with J gene TRBJ2-1; 10 bases map to TRBD2. This CDR3 has 14 amino acids. V shed 5 bases and J 7 bases; nucleotides not matched to a gene: 8. CDR1 is SQVTM, CDR2 ANQGSEA, per germline. CDR3 DNA: TGCAGCGTTCGAAGCGGGGGGGCGAGGAATGAGCAGTTCTTC. Its translation: CSVRSGGARNEQFF.

This clone has only one observation. The chain couples TRBV5-1 to TRBJ2-1; D may be TRBD2 (6 bases). With 7 bases removed from V and 1 base from J, the gap between germline ends came to 12 bases. Germline CDR1 is SGHRS and CDR2 is YFSETQ. The CDR3 contains 14 residues. The CDR3 coding sequence is TGCGCCAGCGGCGGAGGGGTTTCCTACAATGAGCAGTTCTTC. Translated, it gives CASGGGVSYNEQFF.

The gene calls are TRBV14 and TRBJ1-1; weak D call: TRBD1 (6 bases). Germline V lookup: CDR1 SGHDN, CDR2 FVKESK. V was cut by 3 bases and J by 1 base, with 9 bases left in between. The CDR3 is 14 amino acids. CDR3 nucleotide sequence: TGTGCCAGCAGCCATAGGGGGGGGAACACTGAAGCTTTCTTT. It codes for CASSHRGGNTEAFF.

The genes are TRBV20-1 and TRBJ2-7; D is uncertain. Germline V gives CDR1 DFQATT, CDR2 SNEGSKA (reference sequence). The CDR3 extends over 11 amino acids. V was clipped by 3 bases and J by 3 bases, with 6 bases between them. CDR3: CSASDVYEQYF. In DNA, the CDR3 is TGCAGTGCTAGTGACGTCTACGAGCAGTACTTC.

This clone was recorded once. The chain combines TRBV4-1 with TRBJ1-2; a possible D gene is TRBD1 (5 bases). Germline V gene sequence: CDR1 MGHRA, CDR2 YSYEKL. There are 17 residues in the CDR3. Trimming removed 3 bases at V and 4 bases at J, with 21 bases between. CDR3 bases: TGCGCCAGCAGCCAGACGAAAAGCCGGAGCGACAGCTATGGCTACACCTTC. Translation: CASSQTKSRSDSYGYTF.

This chain connects TRBV27 to TRBJ1-3; the D is unclear. CDR3 length: 14 amino acids. Germline CDR1 is MNHEY and CDR2 is SMNVEV (reference sequence). Trimming left V 3 bases short and J 0 bases short, with 6 bases between. The CDR3 protein is CASSFGSSGNTIYF. The CDR3 coding sequence is TGTGCCAGCAGTTTCGGTAGCTCTGGAAACACCATATATTTT.

The chain combines TRBV5-1 with TRBJ1-6; TRBD1 agrees at 7 bases. The CDR3 is 17 amino acids. The germline CDR1 and CDR2 sequences are SGHRS and YFSETQ. The J segment lost 0 bases and the V segment lost 4 bases, leaving 7 bases of the junction unmatched. The CDR3 loop reads CASSESGQSSYNSPLHF. CDR3 coding DNA: TGCGCCAGCAGCGAGTCGGGACAGAGCTCCTATAATTCACCCCTCCACTTT.

The V gene is TRBV3-1 (or the pseudogene TRBV3-2), the J gene TRBJ2-1, with TRBD2 identical over 13 bases. V shed 6 bases and J 4 bases; nucleotides not matched to a gene: 3. Germline V gives CDR1 LGHDT, CDR2 YNNKEL (reference sequence). The CDR3 is 15 residues long. Here the CDR3 DNA reads TGTGCCAGCAGAGGGACTAGCGGGGATTACAATGAGCAGTTCTTC. Its translation is CASRGTSGDYNEQFF.

V usage is TRBV24-1 and J usage is TRBJ1-5; D gene unclear. The ends were cut back, 5 bases at V and 0 bases at J, with 7 bases in the middle. The CDR3 runs 14 residues. Germline assignment: CDR1 KGHDR and CDR2 SFDVKD. This chain's CDR3 is CATSGGLSNQPQHF. The DNA of the CDR3 is TGTGCCACCAGTGGTGGGCTTAGCAATCAGCCCCAGCATTTT.

The CDR3 nucleotides read TGTGCCAGCAGCCAAGATCGCGGCCTGGGCGAGCAGTACTTC. Translation gives CASSQDRGLGEQYF. J is TRBJ2-7 and V is TRBV4-2; D uncertain. Trimming removed 0 bases at V and 6 bases at J, with 12 bases between. This CDR3 spans 14 amino acids. The germline V gene encodes CDR1 LGHNA and CDR2 YNFKEQ.

J is TRBJ2-3 and V is TRBV6-6, with D tentatively TRBD1 (5 bases). V was clipped by 0 bases and J by 0 bases, with 10 bases between them. The CDR3 is made up of 16 amino acids. Germline V gives CDR1 MNHNY, CDR2 SVGAGI (reference sequence). CDR3 DNA: TGTGCCAGCAGTTACTCGTGGACACCGAGCACAGATACGCAGTATTTT. It is translated as CASSYSWTPSTDTQYF.

V usage is TRBV7-2 and J usage is TRBJ2-3, with D uncertain. Germline V lookup: CDR1 SGHTA, CDR2 FQGNSA. This CDR3 spans 11 amino acids. The V end lost 3 bases, the J end lost 5 bases, and 3 bases lay between the germline ends. In nucleotides, the CDR3 is TGTGCCAGCAGCTTCCAAGATACGCAGTATTTT. It specifies CASSFQDTQYF. The whole variable domain, filled in from reference TRBV7-2 and TRBJ2-3, reads GAGVSQSPSNKVTEKGKDVELRCDPISGHTALYWYRQSLGQGLEFLIYFQGNSAPDKSGLPSDRFSAERTGGSVSTLTIQRTQQEDSAVYLCASSFQDTQYFGPGTRLTVL.

V is TRBV3-1 (or the pseudogene TRBV3-2) and J is TRBJ1-3; maybe TRBD1 (5 bases). The CDR3 contains 16 residues. V was trimmed by 4 bases and J by 0 bases, leaving 13 bases between them. Germline V gene sequence: CDR1 LGHDT, CDR2 YNNKEL (reference sequence). The CDR3 sequence is CASSPGRRGSGNTIYF. CDR3 nucleotides: TGTGCCAGCAGCCCCGGACGGAGGGGCTCTGGAAACACCATATATTTT.

This chain joins TRBV11-3 and TRBJ2-1, with TRBD1 matching 7 bases. The ends lost 5 bases at V and 0 bases at J; junction bases unmatched: 7. The CDR3 covers 16 residues. CDR1 is SGHNT, CDR2 YENEEA, per germline. The CDR3 DNA reads as TGTGCCAGCAGCCGGACCCGGGACAGCTCCTACAATGAGCAGTTCTTC. Translating gives CASSRTRDSSYNEQFF.

This clone was observed once. This chain joins TRBV14 and TRBJ1-1; D remains unclear. The CDR3 extends over 14 amino acids. Germline V gene sequence: CDR1 SGHDN, CDR2 FVKESK. Trimming left V 6 bases short and J 0 bases short, with 11 bases between. In DNA form, the CDR3 reads TGTGCCAGCAGTTTTAGAGGGATGAACACTGAAGCTTTCTTT. Its translation is CASSFRGMNTEAFF. The full variable domain, with the rest looked up from reference TRBV14 and TRBJ1-1, is EAGVTQFPSHSVIEKGQTVTLRCDPISGHDNLYWYRRVMGKEIKFLLHFVKESKQDESGMPNNRFLAERTGGTYSTLKVQPAELEDSGVYFCASSFRGMNTEAFFGQGTRLTVV.